This TCR beta chain was sequenced for a study of blood T cell repertoires in COVID-19. Across the study: Samples of COVID-19 (acute and convalescent) were obtained from the United States, Italy and Spain.

This CDR3 region has 13 residues. The germline gives CDR1 SGHRS, CDR2 YFSETQ. V was cut by 5 bases and J by 3 bases, with 11 bases left in between. The protocol was immunoSEQ multiplex PCR, while the TCRdb copy is restricted to in-frame clones and leaves out a portion. Found here are approximately 210,000 clones, around 85% of them singletons; the top ten hold around 0.93%. The sequence was collected from a man in his fifties or sixties with COVID-19, enrolled during active disease. What was sequenced was peripheral blood. V gene TRBV5-1 combines with J gene TRBJ2-5; D possibly corresponds to TRBD1 (6 bases). The CDR3 loop is CASSRDTKETQYF. The CDR3 DNA follows: TGCGCCAGCAGTCGGGACACCAAAGAGACCCAGTACTTC.